This T cell receptor (beta chain) was identified during a study of human T cells and chemical hapten exposure. CDR1 SEHNR and CDR2 FQNEAQ come from the germline V gene (reference sequence). The germline V and J ends were trimmed by 6 bases and 3 bases, with 9 bases remaining between them. The CDR3 covers 12 residues. In its sample, this clonotype was seen many times. The antigen is undetermined. Study-wide points: Versus controls, expanded TCRs had significantly more large CDR3 similarity clusters.

TCRdb analysed the RACE reads with MiXCR anew, one entry per CDR3 protein. The data hold tens of thousands of distinct CDR3 sequences, with about 11% observed a single time. Documented time point: patch test 1, 2 weeks after DPC sensitization. Treatment: therapeutic diphenylcyclopropenone sensitization with weekly scalp DPC. At patch-test visits, sampling came before the patch test. Alopecia patients deemed DPC-suitable, aged 18 to 70, excluding pregnancy. The TCR comes from a woman aged 60-70 years with alopecia areata. Some clones in this sample may be carry-over from other donors' samples. V is TRBV7-9 and J is TRBJ2-7; the D is unclear. Sequenced here: whole blood, sampled in connection with sensitization to the hapten diphenylcyclopropenone (DPC). The CDR3 is CASSRLNYEQYF. CDR3 sequence (DNA): TGTGCCAGCAGTCGACTGAACTACGAGCAGTACTTC.